Below, 23 T cell receptor beta chains from the same sample are listed, as sequenced in a study of tumor-infiltrating lymphocytes in primary liver carcinoma (dated by TCRdb to the late 2010s). Without any cell sorting, total RNA and DNA were extracted together from 20-30 mg of bulk tissue using the AllPrep DNA/RNA mini kit. The sample was run on an Illumina HiSeq 2500. Using a constant-region primer and ProtoScript II reverse transcriptase, TCRbeta-specific cDNA was reverse-transcribed from around 500 ng total RNA. TCRbeta libraries were built with three nested multiplex PCR rounds, a slightly modified ARM-PCR procedure. Each of the first two PCR rounds ran for about 10 cycles using multiplex TRBV1-TRBV30 forward primers together with a Cbeta reverse primer. TCRdb passed the public sequencing reads through fastp at Q25 and MiXCR, retaining productive beta sequences. Each entry merges the rows of one CDR3 protein and shows their most common DNA and genes. A total of under 45,000 distinct CDR3 sequences appear in this sample, 74% of them only once. The leading ten clones occupy less than 20% of the sample.

The sequenced sample consisted of liver tumor tissue from sampling region 4. The cell subset or site label here, explained by the study, means: tumor region T4, right-lateral pole. The receptors originated from a man aged 35-49 years with primary liver carcinoma and hepatitis B virus infection.

As for this clonotype: The CDR3 does not close with the conserved phenylalanine or tryptophan, likely indicating a read error. The DNA of the CDR3 is TGTAGTGTTTGGGGGGAGCAAGAGACCCAGTACTTA. This sequence encodes CSVWGEQETQYL. The chain carries TRBV29-1 and TRBJ2-5; D may be TRBD2 (6 bases). The length of the CDR3 is 12 residues. The germline CDR1 and CDR2 sequences are SQVTM and ANQGSEA.

In regard to this clonotype: A read error may produce the germline difference seen at one junction end. The chain uses TRBV11-2 and TRBJ1-6; 7 bases line up with TRBD1. Germline CDR1 reads SGHAT; CDR2 reads FQNNGV. The CDR3 runs 15 residues. The DNA of the CDR3 is TGTGCCTGCAGCCAAAGACAGGGAGTGAATTCACCCCTCCGCTTT. As protein: CACSQRQGVNSPLRF.

In regard to this clonotype: A much larger clone lies one base from this, so it may be a read error. The chain combines TRBV11-1 with TRBJ2-3; the D gene is possibly TRBD2 (5 bases). Looked up from germline, CDR1 is SGHAT and CDR2 is FQDESV (reference sequence). CDR3 length equals 15 residues. This chain's CDR3 is CACSPRRGLTDTQYF. DNA for the CDR3: TGTGCCTGCAGCCCGAGACGGGGATTAACGGATACGCAGTATTTT. The full variable domain, with the rest looked up from reference TRBV11-1 and TRBJ2-3, is EAEVAQSPRYKITEKSQAVAFWCDPISGHATLYWYRQILGQGPELLVQFQDESVVDDSQLPKDRFSAERLKGVDSTLKIQPAELGDSAMYLCACSPRRGLTDTQYFGPGTRLTVL.

This clonotype has a single count. The junction does not match germline at one end; this may be a read error. This chain uses TRBV30 with TRBJ2-7; D might be TRBD1 (6 bases). CDR1 and CDR2 (germline): GTSNPN, SVGIG (reference sequence). CDR3 size: 12 residues. CDR3 in amino acids: CAWSPTGSSHYF. The CDR3 DNA sequence: TGCGCCTGGAGTCCTACAGGGTCGTCGCATTACTTC.

In the case of this clonotype: At one boundary the junction diverges from the germline segment, which might be a read error. J is TRBJ2-1 and V is TRBV6-1; D is unclear. Germline lookup yields CDR1 MNHNS and CDR2 SASEGT. The CDR3 totals 15 residues. The CDR3 protein is CASSEEALGYNEQLF. As DNA, the CDR3 is TGTGCCAGCAGTGAAGAAGCGCTAGGATACAATGAGCAGCTCTTC.

In the case of this clonotype: The junction and the germline gene differ at one end; a read error may be behind it. The chain links TRBV5-1 to TRBJ2-7; D perhaps matches TRBD1 (6 bases). Germline assignment: CDR1 SGHRS and CDR2 YFSETQ. This CDR3 spans 13 amino acids. CDR3 in DNA: TGCGCTAGCAGCTGGGACAAGACCTACGAGCAGTACTTC. This codes for CASSWDKTYEQYF.

In its sample, this clonotype was seen a few times. V usage is TRBV11-1 and J usage is TRBJ2-3; D possibly corresponds to TRBD1 (6 bases). Trimming stripped 5 bases from V and 3 bases from J, with 15 bases between. CDR3 size: 15 residues. Germline values: CDR1 SGHAT, CDR2 FQDESV (reference sequence). The CDR3 loop reads CASSLRQGLTDTQYF. In nucleotides, the CDR3 is TGTGCCAGCAGCCTGAGGCAGGGGTTAACAGATACGCAGTATTTT.

About this clonotype: Germline and junction disagree at one end, which may indicate a read error. V and J are TRBV2 and TRBJ1-1, with D tentatively TRBD1 (5 bases). Germline assignment: CDR1 SNHLY and CDR2 FYNNEI. The CDR3 contains 14 residues. As DNA, the CDR3 is TGTGCCAACAGGATACTCGGTGGTAACACTGAAGCCTTCTTT. The encoded protein is CANRILGGNTEAFF.

Many counts were recorded for this clonotype. A much larger clone differs by one base, so this may be a read error. The chain uses TRBV6-6 and TRBJ1-1; 7 bases agree with TRBD1. CDR1 is MNHNY and CDR2 is SVGAGI in the germline V gene (reference sequence). CDR3 length equals 13 residues. V dropped 2 bases and J dropped 4; count of bases not matched to a gene: 1. The CDR3 loop is CASSYAGGTEAFF. The CDR3 DNA follows: TGTGCCAGCAGTTACGCAGGGGGCACTGAAGCTTTCTTT.

This chain links TRBV5-1 with TRBJ2-3, with 10 bases lining up with TRBD2. Germline values: CDR1 SGHRS, CDR2 YFSETQ. The CDR3 spans 16 residues. CDR3 region: CISRESSGSSTDTQYF. In DNA form, the CDR3 reads TGCATCAGCAGGGAGTCTAGCGGGAGTTCCACAGATACGCAGTATTTT.

This sequence joins TRBV11-3 and TRBJ1-5; D perhaps matches TRBD1 (5 bases). Trimming shortened V by 3 bases and J by 9 bases, and 18 bases separated the two germline ends. CDR3 length equals 15 residues. Germline loops: CDR1 SGHNT, CDR2 YENEEA. Here the CDR3 reads CASSLDLGVDRPQHF. CDR3 nucleotide sequence: TGTGCCAGCAGCTTGGATCTGGGGGTGGATCGGCCCCAGCATTTT. Looking up the rest from reference TRBV11-3 and TRBJ1-5 gives the full variable domain: EAGVVQSPRYKIIEKKQPVAFWCNPISGHNTLYWYLQNLGQGPELLIRYENEEAVDDSQLPKDRFSAERLKGVDSTLKIQPAELGDSAVYLCASSLDLGVDRPQHFGDGTRLSIL.

Here the CDR3 reads CASSPLIDTQHF. The DNA of the CDR3 is TGTGCCAGCAGCCCCCTCATAGATACGCAGCATTTT. The chain has TRBV5-5 and TRBJ2-3; unclear D gene. The J call may be in error: the DNA end matches TRBJ1-5 better. Germline V gene data show CDR1 as SGHKS and CDR2 as YYEKEE (reference sequence). This CDR3 has 12 amino acids.

V is TRBV5-1 and J is TRBJ1-1; D remains ambiguous. Germline V lookup: CDR1 SGHRS, CDR2 YFSETQ. Trimming shortened V by 7 bases and J by 2 bases, and 15 bases separated the two germline ends. The CDR3 extends over 14 amino acids. The CDR3 region is CASAYRTLNTEAFF. As DNA, the CDR3 is TGCGCCAGCGCCTATCGAACACTCAACACTGAAGCTTTCTTT.

This clonotype occurred a few times. It may be a read error: a sequence one base away is much more abundant. J is TRBJ1-5 and V is TRBV28; no clear D gene. V lost 1 base, J lost 3 bases, and 13 bases lay in between. The CDR3 has 16 amino acids. Germline V lookup: CDR1 MDHEN, CDR2 SYDVKM. This CDR3 is CASSLYWAQLNQPQHF. The DNA for the CDR3 is TGTGCCAGCAGTTTATACTGGGCCCAACTCAATCAGCCCCAGCATTTT.

This clonotype has a count of ten or more. The J gene is TRBJ2-1, the V gene TRBV6-2 or TRBV6-3; 13 nucleotides agree with TRBD2. Germline CDR1 MNHEY, CDR2 SVGEGT. This CDR3 comprises 16 residues. The V gene end was trimmed by 5 bases and the J gene end by 8 bases; junction bases not matched to a gene: 9. The CDR3 reads CASSPRTSGRADEQFF. CDR3 in DNA: TGTGCCAGCAGTCCCCGGACTAGCGGGAGAGCAGATGAGCAGTTCTTC.

Of note for this clonotype: One end of the junction does not line up with germline, which may come from a read error. J is TRBJ2-2 and V is TRBV7-9; possible D gene TRBD1, 7 bases. Germline V gene data show CDR1 as SEHNR and CDR2 as FQNEAQ (reference sequence). This CDR3 contains 17 residues. CDR3 loop: CASSFSGTAANTGGLFF. Here the CDR3 DNA reads TGTGCCAGCAGCTTTTCCGGGACAGCCGCGAATACCGGGGGGCTGTTTTTT.

For this clonotype: At one end, the junction sequence differs from germline, possibly due to a read error. The J gene is TRBJ1-1, the V gene TRBV12-3 or TRBV12-4; a weak D match, TRBD1 (6 bases). This CDR3 region has 14 residues. The CDR3 DNA is TGTGCCAGCAGTTCGGCAGACAGGAGTACTGAAGCTTTCTTC. Residues: CASSSADRSTEAFF.

With respect to this clonotype: At one end, the junction sequence differs from germline, possibly due to a read error. This chain connects TRBV28 to TRBJ1-5; 11 bases fit TRBD1. The CDR3 runs to 16 residues. The V gene's germline CDR1 is MDHEN and CDR2 SYDVKM. The CDR3 coding sequence is TGTGCCATCAGTTTATTTGGGGACAGGGGGAATCAGCCCCAGCTTTTT. Translation gives CAISLFGDRGNQPQLF.

In the case of this clonotype: The CDR3 ends on some other residue instead of the conserved phenylalanine or tryptophan, so this is likely a read error. The rearrangement uses TRBV5-1 and TRBJ2-5, with D hard to call. Germline V lookup: CDR1 SGHRS, CDR2 YFSETQ. This CDR3 contains 13 residues. The CDR3 is CASNLASLETQYL. The DNA for the CDR3 is TGCGCCAGCAACTTGGCCTCCCTGGAGACCCAGTACCTC.

There are a few counts of this clonotype. The junction departs from germline at one end; a sequencing error may be responsible. This sequence joins TRBV30 and TRBJ1-2; 7 positions agree with TRBD1. In germline, CDR1 is GTSNPN, CDR2 SVGIG (reference sequence). The CDR3 runs to 13 residues. CDR3 in amino acids: CARSVAGGYGYTF. The CDR3 DNA follows: TGCGCCCGGAGTGTGGCAGGGGGCTATGGCTACACCTTC.

This clonotype was observed many times. An end of the junction does not agree with germline; a read error may underlie this. The rearrangement links TRBV2 to TRBJ2-7, with D unresolved. There are 9 residues in the CDR3. Germline V gives CDR1 SNHLY, CDR2 FYNNEI. The CDR3 DNA sequence: TGTGCCAGCGGAAATCCTCAGAACTTC. Translating gives CASGNPQNF.

On this clonotype itself: One end of the junction does not line up with germline, which may come from a read error. The rearrangement uses TRBV7-9 and TRBJ2-1; 10 positions agree with TRBD2. The CDR3 loop spans 17 amino acids. Per germline, CDR1 SEHNR and CDR2 FQNEAQ (reference sequence). The CDR3 DNA is TGTGCCAACAGCCGGACTAGCGGACAACTAAACTACAGTGAGCAGTTCTTC. This codes for CANSRTSGQLNYSEQFF.

Remarks on this clonotype: A junction end diverges from the germline sequence, so it may reflect a read error. The chain uses TRBV14 and TRBJ2-1; 8 nucleotides line up with TRBD2. The length of the CDR3 is 16 residues. Germline CDR1 is SGHDN and CDR2 is FVKESK. The CDR3 sequence is CASCAVAGWVNNEKFF. CDR3 coding DNA: TGTGCCAGCTGTGCCGTAGCGGGATGGGTTAACAATGAGAAGTTCTTC.